The 13 T cell receptor beta chains presented below share a single source sample, sequenced in a study of CD8 T cells in Susac syndrome. Random hexamers were used to reverse transcribe the RNA input (roughly 0.5 to 1 ug). TCRdb reprocessed the immunoSEQ multiplex PCR reads with MiXCR, giving one entry per CDR3 protein. The table shows 200,000 to 300,000 distinct CDR3 sequences, with approximately 95% occurring only once. The sample taken for sequencing was CD4+ T cells from PBMCs. The receptors come from a human donor with Susac syndrome.

The V gene is TRBV7-2, the J gene TRBJ1-1, with D possibly TRBD1 on 5 matching bases. The germline CDR1 and CDR2 sequences are SGHTA and FQGNSA. There are 15 residues in the CDR3. The V gene lost 5 bases and the J gene lost 4 bases, with 17 bases spanning the gap. The CDR3 DNA follows: TGTGCCAGCAGCCCCCCCGGGGCGGGGGGCACTGAAGCTTTCTTT. Translating gives CASSPPGAGGTEAFF.

This clonotype was seen only once. The genes are TRBV20-1 and TRBJ1-5; TRBD1 might be the D (6 bases). The CDR3 covers 14 residues. V was trimmed by 0 bases and J by 2 bases, leaving 8 bases between them. Germline V gene sequence: CDR1 DFQATT, CDR2 SNEGSKA (reference sequence). The DNA for the CDR3 is TGCAGTGCTAGAGATAGGGGGGGCAATCAGCCCCAGCATTTT. Protein sequence: CSARDRGGNQPQHF.

The chain is built from TRBV29-1 and TRBJ1-2; D is unclear. Germline V CDR1 and CDR2: SQVTM, ANQGSEA. The V end was cut by 4 bases, the J end by 4 bases, with 13 bases between. The CDR3 length is 13 residues. CDR3 DNA sequence: TGCAGCGTTGGACCAAGACATGCCTATGGCTACACCTTC. The encoded protein is CSVGPRHAYGYTF.

The chain employs TRBV20-1 and TRBJ2-1; D tentatively reads TRBD1 or TRBD2 (5 bases each). The V and J ends lost 0 bases and 6 bases respectively, with 12 bases between them. CDR3 length: 14 amino acids. Germline CDR1 DFQATT, CDR2 SNEGSKA (reference sequence). As DNA, the CDR3 is TGCAGTGCTAGAGACCCTTTTGGGGGCAATGAGCAGTTCTTC. It specifies CSARDPFGGNEQFF.

The J gene is TRBJ1-2, the V gene TRBV29-1; 8 nucleotides match TRBD1. In germline, CDR1 is SQVTM, CDR2 ANQGSEA. The CDR3 totals 13 residues. The V segment lost 6 bases and the J segment 5 bases; nucleotides outside the gene matches: 8. CDR3 sequence (DNA): TGCAGCGTAATGGACAGGGAAGGTTATGGCTACACCTTC. Translating gives CSVMDREGYGYTF. Variable domain in full (rest from reference TRBV29-1 and TRBJ1-2): SAVISQKPSRDICQRGTSLTIQCQVDSQVTMMFWYRQQPGQSLTLIATANQGSEATYESGFVIDKFPISRPNLTFSTLTVSNMSPEDSSIYLCSVMDREGYGYTFGSGTRLTVV.

V is TRBV14 and J is TRBJ2-1, with a tentative D call TRBD2 (5 bases). Germline CDR1 is SGHDN and CDR2 is FVKESK. This CDR3 contains 16 residues. V gave up 0 bases and J gave up 4 bases, with 13 bases separating them. In DNA form, the CDR3 reads TGTGCCAGCAGCCAAGAGTTGAGGGAGTTTTACAATGAGCAGTTCTTC. Translated, it gives CASSQELREFYNEQFF.

The chain couples TRBV5-1 to TRBJ2-5; D might be TRBD1 (6 bases). The ends were cut back, 5 bases at V and 4 bases at J, with 15 bases in the middle. In germline, CDR1 is SGHRS, CDR2 YFSETQ. The CDR3 sequence is 14 residues long. The CDR3 bases are TGCGCCAGCAGTCCCGGGACACCCGCAGAGACCCAGTACTTC. This encodes CASSPGTPAETQYF.

The chain uses TRBV6-5 and TRBJ2-7; 11 nucleotides align to TRBD1. Looked up from germline, CDR1 is MNHEY and CDR2 is SVGAGI. There are 14 residues in the CDR3. V trimming: 5 bases; J trimming: 3 bases; junction bases outside the gene matches: 3. CDR3 sequence reads: CASSQGTGGYEQYF. The DNA of the CDR3 is TGTGCCAGCAGTCAGGGGACAGGGGGCTACGAGCAGTACTTC.

This chain connects TRBV9 to TRBJ2-1, with 8 bases matching TRBD1. Germline V lookup: CDR1 SGDLS, CDR2 YYNGEE. J gave up 4 bases and V 1 base, and 4 bases lay outside the gene matches. The CDR3 totals 15 residues. The CDR3 DNA is TGTGCCAGCAGCGTATTACAGGGGGAGTACAATGAGCAGTTCTTC. It yields the protein CASSVLQGEYNEQFF.

The V call is TRBV5-1, the J call TRBJ1-1; D unresolved. CDR3 length: 13 residues. CDR1 and CDR2 from the germline V gene are SGHRS and YFSETQ. V dropped 7 bases and J dropped 1 base, with 11 bases sitting between them. The CDR3 loop is CASFDWGNTEAFF. The CDR3 region has the DNA TGCGCCAGCTTCGACTGGGGGAACACTGAAGCTTTCTTT.

The V and J genes are TRBV29-1 and TRBJ1-1; D gene uncertain. The CDR3 length is 15 residues. Deletions cut 5 bases from V and 0 bases from J, with 16 bases between. Germline lookup yields CDR1 SQVTM and CDR2 ANQGSEA. CDR3 coding DNA: TGCAGCGTTAAGCTTGCGCTATCCATGAACACTGAAGCTTTCTTT. This translates into CSVKLALSMNTEAFF.

The chain employs TRBV4-1 and TRBJ2-5; D is uncertain. The CDR3 has 12 residues. Germline CDR1 MGHRA, CDR2 YSYEKL. Trimming removed 0 bases from V and 4 bases from J, with 3 bases in between. The CDR3 protein is CASSQEPETQYF. The CDR3 DNA sequence: TGCGCCAGCAGCCAAGAACCAGAGACCCAGTACTTC.

V is TRBV5-6 and J is TRBJ1-2; 10 bases fit TRBD1. This CDR3 spans 15 amino acids. Germline V CDR1 and CDR2: SGHDT, YYEEEE. V shed 5 bases and J 5 bases; nucleotides not matched to a gene: 9. The CDR3 reads CASRADRGLGYGYTF. For the CDR3, the DNA is TGTGCCAGCAGAGCTGACAGGGGGCTTGGATATGGCTACACCTTC.